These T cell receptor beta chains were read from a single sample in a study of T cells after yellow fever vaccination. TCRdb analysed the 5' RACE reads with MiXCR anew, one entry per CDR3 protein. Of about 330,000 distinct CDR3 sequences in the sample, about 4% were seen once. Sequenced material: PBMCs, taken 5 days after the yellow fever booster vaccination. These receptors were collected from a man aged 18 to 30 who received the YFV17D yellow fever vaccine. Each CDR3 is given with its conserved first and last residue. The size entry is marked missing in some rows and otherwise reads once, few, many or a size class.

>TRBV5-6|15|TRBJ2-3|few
CASTIGGGAADTQYF
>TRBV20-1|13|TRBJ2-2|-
CSAPDRRGGELFF
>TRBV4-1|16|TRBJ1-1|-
CASSHRAGSMNTEAFF
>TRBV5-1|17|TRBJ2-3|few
CASSLGLTALGTDTQYF
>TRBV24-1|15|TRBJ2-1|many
CATSDSASGNNEQFF
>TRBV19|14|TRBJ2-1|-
CASKGTGAQNEQFF
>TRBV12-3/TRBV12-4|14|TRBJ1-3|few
CASSKQGRGNTIYF
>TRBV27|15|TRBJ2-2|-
CASSSGEGLHGELFF
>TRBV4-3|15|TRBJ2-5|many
CASSQDRQPQETQYF
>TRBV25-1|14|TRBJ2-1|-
CASSEQLPSNEQFF
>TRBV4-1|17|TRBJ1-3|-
CASSPGQGKFSGNTIYF
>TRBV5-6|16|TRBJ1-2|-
CASSPAQGSSAYGYTF
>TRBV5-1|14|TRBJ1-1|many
CASRDLTGGNQAFF
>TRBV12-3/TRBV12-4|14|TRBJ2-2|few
CASSFTEGTGELFF
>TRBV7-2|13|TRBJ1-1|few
CASSPSLNTEAFF
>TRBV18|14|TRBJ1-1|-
CASSPASSPRGAFF
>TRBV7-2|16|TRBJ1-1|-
CASRRPPEGGGTEAFF
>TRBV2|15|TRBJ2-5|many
CASRPGLADQETQYF
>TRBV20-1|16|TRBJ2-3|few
CSARDPTSGLTDTQYF
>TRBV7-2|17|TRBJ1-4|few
CASSPDPYGTDIEKLFF
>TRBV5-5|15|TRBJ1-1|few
CASSQSLDRATEAFF
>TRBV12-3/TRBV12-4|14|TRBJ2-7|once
CASSLGQPAYEQYF
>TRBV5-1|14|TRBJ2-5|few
CASAKTGGKETQYF
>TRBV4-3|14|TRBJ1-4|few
CASSRIQSGEKLFF
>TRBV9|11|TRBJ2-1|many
CASSVAYEQFF
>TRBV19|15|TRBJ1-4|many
CASSPQGLGNEKLFF
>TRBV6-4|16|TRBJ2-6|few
CASRAAAGPGANVLTF
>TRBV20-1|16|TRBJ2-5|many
CSARDLGQGAWETQYF
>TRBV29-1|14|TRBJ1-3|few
CSVEEPVSGNTIYF
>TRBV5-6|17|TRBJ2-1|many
CASNFNGAANPINEQFF
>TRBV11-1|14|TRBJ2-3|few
CASSQRGPTDTQYF
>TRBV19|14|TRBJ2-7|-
CASSSIGQTYEQYF
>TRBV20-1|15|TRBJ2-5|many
CSARDSSLQWETQYF
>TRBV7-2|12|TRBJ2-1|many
CASSYLLSEQFF
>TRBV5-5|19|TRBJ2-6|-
CASSPRRGDGRSGANVLTF
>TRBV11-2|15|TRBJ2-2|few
CASSEEGPNTGELFF
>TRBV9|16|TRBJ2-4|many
CASSPGQGASENIQYF
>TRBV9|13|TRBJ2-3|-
CASSLASTDMQYF
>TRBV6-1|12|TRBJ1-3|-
CASSEGGNTIYF
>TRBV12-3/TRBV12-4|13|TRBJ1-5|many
CASSRASDQPQHF
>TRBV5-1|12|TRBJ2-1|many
CASSSTYNEQFF
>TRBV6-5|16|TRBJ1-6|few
CASSSDRAHYNSPLHF
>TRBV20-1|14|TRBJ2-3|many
CSAKLAGDTDTQYF
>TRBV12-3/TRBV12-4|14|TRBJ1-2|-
CASSHSTGLHGYTF
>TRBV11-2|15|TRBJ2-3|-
CASSHPGPTTDTQYF
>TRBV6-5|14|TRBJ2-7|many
CASSYETGHYEQYF
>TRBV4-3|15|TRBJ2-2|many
CASSLMGQNTGELFF
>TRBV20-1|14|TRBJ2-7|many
CSAPNRDGADEQYF
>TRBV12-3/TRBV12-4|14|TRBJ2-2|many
CASSLRFDTGELFF